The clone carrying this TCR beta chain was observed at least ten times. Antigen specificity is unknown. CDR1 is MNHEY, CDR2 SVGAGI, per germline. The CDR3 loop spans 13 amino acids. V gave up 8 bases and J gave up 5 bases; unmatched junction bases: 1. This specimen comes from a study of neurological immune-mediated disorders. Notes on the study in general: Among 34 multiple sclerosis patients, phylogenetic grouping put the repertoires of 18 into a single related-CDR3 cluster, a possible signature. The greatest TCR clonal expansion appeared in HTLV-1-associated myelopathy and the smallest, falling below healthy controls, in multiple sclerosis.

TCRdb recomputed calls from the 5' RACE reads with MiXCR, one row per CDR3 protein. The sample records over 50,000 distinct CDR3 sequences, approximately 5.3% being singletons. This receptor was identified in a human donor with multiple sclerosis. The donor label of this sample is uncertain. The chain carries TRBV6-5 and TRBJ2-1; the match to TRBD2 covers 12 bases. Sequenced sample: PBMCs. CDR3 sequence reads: CASRTSGDNEQFF. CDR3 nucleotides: TGTGCCAGCCGGACTAGCGGGGACAATGAGCAGTTCTTC.